Ten or more counts support the clone carrying this TCR beta chain. Its target is unknown. Ophthalmopathy donors' eye disease showed moderate-to-severe activity, CAS of at least 3, NOSPECS of at least 4 and duration under 3 months. The source of the sample is a study of Graves' ophthalmopathy and Graves' hyperthyroidism. Overall study context: Pretreatment peripheral blood was obtained at initial diagnosis.

From RNA, the CDR3 regions of TCR beta chains were amplified and sequenced. First-round RT-PCR relied on HTBI primers, and a second-round multiplex PCR came next. Each CDR3 protein gets one entry after TCRdb re-called the multiplex PCR reads with MiXCR. Of about 400,000 distinct CDR3 sequences detected, 15% to 20% appear once; the ten largest clones hold roughly 1.5%. Findings of the study overall: Built on 13 signatures, a model told ophthalmopathy apart from stable hyperthyroidism with approximately 88% sensitivity and almost 84% specificity. The authors also found most expanded thyroid clonotypes above 0.001 frequency in blood.

The junction had 15 bases not matched to a gene; V was cut back by 6 bases and J by 2 bases. Germline values: CDR1 MDHEN, CDR2 SYDVKM. The CDR3 is 19 amino acids. The source is a young woman with Graves' ophthalmopathy. The sample consisted of peripheral blood. The chain has TRBV28 and TRBJ2-6; 8 nucleotides match TRBD2. The CDR3 spells CASSRLTRGGSAGANVLTF. The CDR3 nucleotides read TGTGCCAGCAGCCGTCTCACTCGGGGGGGAAGTGCTGGGGCCAACGTCCTGACTTTC.